This is a list of T cell receptor beta chains from one sample in a study of Graves' ophthalmopathy and Graves' hyperthyroidism. TCRdb reprocessed the multiplex PCR reads via MiXCR and lists one record per CDR3 protein. The profile shows fewer than 400,000 distinct CDR3 sequences, about a sixth of them singletons. Material for sequencing was peripheral blood. These receptors came from a woman aged 18-29 years with Graves' ophthalmopathy. Each CDR3 is given with its conserved first and last residue. D genes are given only for firm matches. Size tells how often a clone was seen (once, few, many) or the class of an expanded clone, and some rows leave it out.

clone size	J gene	V gene	CDR3 length	D gene	CDR3 protein	CDR3 DNA
NA	TRBJ1-1	TRBV28	15	NA	CASSPGWGTNTEAFF	TGTGCCAGCAGCCCGGGGTGGGGTACGAACACTGAAGCTTTCTTT
many	TRBJ2-7	TRBV28	12	NA	CASSPRWYEQYF	TGTGCCAGCAGTCCTCGGTGGTACGAGCAGTACTTC
few	TRBJ2-5	TRBV6-2/TRBV6-3	13	NA	CASGEPYLETQYF	TGTGCCAGCGGGGAACCGTACTTAGAGACCCAGTACTTC
NA	TRBJ1-3	TRBV5-1	16	NA	CASGRDWGRAGNTIYF	TGCGCCAGCGGTAGGGACTGGGGAAGAGCTGGAAACACCATATATTTT
many	TRBJ1-2	TRBV20-1	17	TRBD1	CSARDLGGTGHNYGYTF	TGCAGTGCTAGAGATCTGGGGGGGACAGGCCACAACTATGGCTACACCTTC
many	TRBJ2-5	TRBV7-2	13	TRBD1	CASSPVAFGQEYF	TGTGCCAGCAGCCCGGTCGCTTTTGGACAGGAGTACTTC
NA	TRBJ2-6	TRBV5-1	16	NA	CASSFFRRSGANVLTF	TGCGCCAGCAGCTTTTTTCGTCGTTCTGGGGCCAACGTCCTGACTTTC
many	TRBJ2-7	TRBV30	14	TRBD1	CAWGTWDSSYEQYF	TGTGCCTGGGGAACTTGGGACAGCTCCTACGAGCAGTACTTC
many	TRBJ2-2	TRBV30	13	NA	CAWSALGAGELFF	TGTGCCTGGAGCGCCTTGGGGGCCGGGGAGCTGTTTTTT
many	TRBJ1-3	TRBV27	14	NA	CASRVGGRGNTIYF	TGTGCCAGCAGAGTTGGGGGGCGGGGAAACACCATATATTTT
many	TRBJ1-1	TRBV2	15	NA	CASSEASSGIGEAFF	TGTGCCAGCAGTGAAGCCTCATCAGGGATCGGTGAAGCTTTCTTT
many	TRBJ2-2	TRBV6-2/TRBV6-3	16	NA	CASSFSSVANTGELFF	TGTGCCAGCAGTTTTTCTAGCGTTGCGAACACCGGGGAGCTGTTTTTT
many	TRBJ2-2	TRBV29-1	14	TRBD2	CSGRLALSTGELFF	TGCAGCGGTCGACTAGCGTTAAGCACCGGGGAGCTGTTTTTT
many	TRBJ1-3	TRBV10-3	12	NA	CAILGAGNTIYF	TGTGCCATCTTGGGGGCTGGAAACACCATATATTTT
many	TRBJ2-2	TRBV14	19	TRBD2	CASSHRRTSGGASTGELFF	TGTGCCAGCAGCCACCGACGGACTAGCGGGGGGGCGAGCACCGGGGAGCTGTTTTTT
many	TRBJ2-7	TRBV6-1	14	TRBD1	CASSRDRAIYEQYF	TGTGCCAGTTCCCGGGACAGGGCAATCTACGAGCAGTACTTC
NA	TRBJ2-7	TRBV6-5	16	TRBD2	CASSSPGLAGAGEQYF	TGTGCCAGCAGTTCGCCCGGACTAGCGGGAGCGGGTGAGCAGTACTTC
many	TRBJ1-2	TRBV7-2	14	TRBD1	CASSLEGALYGYTF	TGTGCCAGCAGCTTAGAGGGGGCGCTTTATGGCTACACCTTC
many	TRBJ1-5	TRBV27	13	NA	CASSLAGDQPQHF	TGTGCCAGCAGTTTAGCAGGGGATCAGCCCCAGCATTTT
many	TRBJ2-5	TRBV7-9	14	TRBD2	CASSLGRWKETQYF	TGTGCCAGCAGCCTCGGGAGGTGGAAAGAGACCCAGTACTTC
many	TRBJ2-7	TRBV4-3	12	NA	CASSQEGGEQYF	TGCGCCAGCAGCCAAGAGGGCGGCGAGCAGTACTTC
many	TRBJ1-1	TRBV7-2	13	NA	CASSLRAAVGAFF	TGTGCCAGCAGCCTCCGGGCAGCCGTAGGGGCTTTCTTT
many	TRBJ2-7	TRBV6-2/TRBV6-3	14	NA	CASSTGDMRYEQYF	TGTGCCAGCAGTACGGGGGACATGAGGTACGAGCAGTACTTC
many	TRBJ2-7	TRBV6-1	15	TRBD1	CASSEPGQGAYEQYF	TGTGCCAGCAGTGAACCGGGACAGGGCGCCTACGAGCAGTACTTC
many	TRBJ2-7	TRBV20-1	12	NA	CSARGRLYEQYF	TGCAGTGCTAGGGGCAGGCTATACGAGCAGTACTTC
many	TRBJ2-7	TRBV7-2	14	NA	CASSRRWPSYEQYF	TGTGCCAGCAGCCGACGTTGGCCCTCCTACGAGCAGTACTTC
many	TRBJ1-6	TRBV14	14	NA	CASSHDRTVSPLHF	TGTGCCAGCAGCCATGATAGGACAGTTTCACCCCTCCACTTT
many	TRBJ2-7	TRBV20-1	14	NA	CSAREWRGPYEQYF	TGCAGTGCTAGAGAGTGGAGGGGGCCCTACGAGCAGTACTTC
many	TRBJ2-3	TRBV6-4	16	NA	CASNQPQGVTTDTQYF	TGTGCCAGCAATCAACCTCAAGGGGTAACCACAGATACGCAGTATTTT
many	TRBJ2-5	TRBV7-2	16	TRBD2	CASSIQLAGGGKTQYF	TGTGCCAGCAGCATACAACTAGCGGGAGGTGGAAAGACCCAGTACTTC
many	TRBJ2-7	TRBV12-3/TRBV12-4	11	NA	CATTNHYEQYF	TGTGCCACTACGAACCACTACGAGCAGTACTTC
NA	TRBJ1-6	TRBV18	15	NA	CASSLQGAMDSPLHF	TGTGCCAGCTCACTACAGGGAGCGATGGATTCACCCCTCCACTTT
NA	TRBJ2-2	TRBV6-2/TRBV6-3	14	TRBD1	CASTRTGGGGELFF	TGTGCCAGCACTCGGACAGGGGGCGGCGGGGAGCTGTTTTTT
NA	TRBJ2-5	TRBV12-3/TRBV12-4	15	TRBD2	CASRGDGGGQETQYF	TGTGCCAGCAGGGGGGACGGGGGAGGGCAAGAGACCCAGTACTTC
many	TRBJ1-5	TRBV6-5	15	NA	CASSYSSLSNQPQHF	TGTGCCAGCAGTTACTCCTCCCTATCCAATCAGCCCCAGCATTTT
many	TRBJ2-7	TRBV28	14	NA	CASRGSSSYEGQYF	TGTGCCAGCCGAGGGTCATCTTCCTACGAAGGGCAGTACTTC
many	TRBJ1-2	TRBV2	14	TRBD1	CARTLRQGGYGYTF	TGTGCCAGGACCCTGAGACAGGGCGGCTATGGCTACACCTTC
NA	TRBJ2-7	TRBV5-1	15	TRBD2	CASSLEAGGLDEQYF	TGCGCCAGCAGCTTGGAGGCGGGAGGTTTAGACGAGCAGTACTTC
many	TRBJ1-1	TRBV18	16	NA	CASSPVSGARGTEAFF	TGTGCCAGCTCACCAGTATCGGGGGCCAGGGGCACTGAAGCTTTCTTT
many	TRBJ2-7	TRBV3-1	11	TRBD1	CASSQTGTKYF	TGTGCCAGCAGCCAGACAGGGACCAAGTACTTC
NA	TRBJ2-2	TRBV4-3	16	NA	CASSQDRTQNTGELFF	TGCGCCAGCAGCCAAGATAGGACTCAGAACACCGGGGAGCTGTTTTTT
many	TRBJ2-5	TRBV7-2	16	TRBD2	CASSSPGLAGLETQYF	TGTGCCAGCAGCTCACCGGGACTAGCGGGCTTAGAGACCCAGTACTTC
many	TRBJ1-6	TRBV7-9	15	TRBD1	CASSSGQAKESPLHF	TGTGCCAGCAGCTCAGGACAGGCCAAGGAATCACCCCTCCACTTT
many	TRBJ1-5	TRBV6-5	14	TRBD1	CASNRQGSNQPQHF	TGTGCCAGCAATCGACAGGGAAGCAATCAGCCCCAGCATTTT
many	TRBJ2-7	TRBV15	16	NA	CATSRQPSGHLSEQYF	TGTGCCACCAGCAGGCAACCCTCGGGCCATCTTTCCGAGCAGTACTTC
many	TRBJ2-7	TRBV3-1	16	NA	CASSPQGAGSSYEQYF	TGTGCCAGCAGCCCTCAAGGGGCAGGGTCGTCCTACGAGCAGTACTTC
many	TRBJ1-5	TRBV27	13	NA	CASTGYGNQPQHF	TGTGCCAGCACAGGGTATGGCAATCAGCCCCAGCATTTT